The 13 T cell receptor beta chains given below trace back to one sample, sequenced in a study of T cells after yellow fever vaccination. One entry per CDR3 protein, called by TCRdb with MiXCR from the 5' RACE reads. The sample lists more than 450,000 distinct CDR3 sequences, just over 20% occurring once. Source: PBMCs, taken 21 days after the first yellow fever vaccination. Receptors originate from a young man who received the YFV17D yellow fever vaccine.

This clonotype showed up just once. This chain uses TRBV20-1 with TRBJ2-2; 10 bases agree with TRBD2. V gave up 0 bases and J gave up 4 bases; unmatched junction bases: 8. The CDR3 has 17 amino acids. The germline V gene has CDR1 DFQATT and CDR2 SNEGSKA (reference sequence). CDR3 bases: TGCAGTGCTAGAGATGGGACCGGGACTAGCGCCACCGGGGAGCTGTTTTTT. This sequence encodes CSARDGTGTSATGELFF.

In its sample, this clonotype was seen a few times. This chain connects TRBV9 to TRBJ2-1; weak D call: TRBD1 (5 bases). This CDR3 contains 17 residues. CDR1 and CDR2 from the germline V gene are SGDLS and YYNGEE. The V end was cut by 1 base, the J end by 0 bases, with 14 bases between. CDR3 nucleotides: TGTGCCAGCAGCGTAAACCCCCGCGACAGCTCCTACAATGAGCAGTTCTTC. Protein: CASSVNPRDSSYNEQFF. Drawing the rest from reference TRBV9 and TRBJ2-1, the complete variable domain is DSGVTQTPKHLITATGQRVTLRCSPRSGDLSVYWYQQSLDQGLQFLIQYYNGEERAKGNILERFSAQQFPDLHSELNLSSLELGDSALYFCASSVNPRDSSYNEQFFGPGTRLTVL.

The chain employs TRBV2 and TRBJ1-1; maybe TRBD1 (5 bases). Trimming pared 2 bases from V and 1 base from J, leaving 8 bases between. Looked up from germline, CDR1 is SNHLY and CDR2 is FYNNEI. The CDR3 loop spans 14 amino acids. The CDR3 protein is CASSERGENTEAFF. The CDR3 coding sequence is TGTGCCAGCAGTGAAAGAGGGGAGAACACTGAAGCTTTCTTT.

The chain recombines TRBV28 with TRBJ2-7; D gene uncertain. This CDR3 comprises 14 residues. Between the trimmed V and J ends, which lost 8 bases and 2 bases, there was a span of 16 bases. Germline CDR1 reads MDHEN; CDR2 reads SYDVKM. In DNA form, the CDR3 reads TGTGCCAGCGCCGGCCAGAGTCCAACCTACGAGCAGTACGTC. Residues: CASAGQSPTYEQYV.

The CDR3 is CASTRTRGPTGELFF. As DNA, the CDR3 is TGTGCCAGCACCAGAACCAGGGGGCCCACCGGGGAGCTGTTTTTT. This chain links TRBV21-1 with TRBJ2-2; TRBD1, as called in the table, went unchecked against the DNA. TRBV21-1 is a recognized pseudogene. The CDR3 length is 15 residues.

This chain links TRBV6-6 with TRBJ2-1, with D unresolved. The CDR3 spans 12 residues. CDR1 is MNHNY and CDR2 is SVGAGI in the germline V gene (reference sequence). The V and J ends lost 4 bases and 10 bases respectively, with 11 bases between them. The CDR3 bases are TGTGCCAGCAGTTCGGTTCTAGGGGAGCAGTTCTTC. Translated, it gives CASSSVLGEQFF.

The chain combines TRBV6-2 or TRBV6-3 with TRBJ1-5; possibly TRBD1 for D (6 bases). The CDR3 is 16 amino acids. Germline values: CDR1 MNHEY, CDR2 SVGEGT. The V and J ends lost 5 bases and 2 bases respectively, with 16 bases between them. CDR3 sequence: CASSRGNRPGNQPQHF. The CDR3 DNA sequence: TGTGCCAGCAGTAGGGGGAACAGGCCAGGCAATCAGCCCCAGCATTTT.

This CDR3 reads CAMGGQAGRRTDTQYF. CDR3 sequence (DNA): TGTGCCATGGGGGGCCAAGCGGGGCGACGCACAGATACGCAGTATTTT. This rearrangement joins TRBV10-3 to TRBJ2-3; tentatively, D is TRBD2 (7 bases). V lost 9 bases, J lost 1 base, and 20 bases lay in between. The CDR3 has 16 amino acids. CDR1 ENHRY and CDR2 SYGVKD come from the germline V gene.

The CDR3 is CSVGGQSSSYEQYF. CDR3 DNA sequence: TGCAGCGTTGGGGGACAGTCCAGCTCCTACGAGCAGTACTTC. The chain couples TRBV29-1 to TRBJ2-7, with 7 bases aligning to TRBD1. Germline assignment: CDR1 SQVTM and CDR2 ANQGSEA. V was pared by 4 bases and J by 0 bases, with 6 bases of the junction left unmatched. The CDR3 totals 14 residues.

This clonotype was found many times. The chain couples TRBV29-1 to TRBJ2-2, with no clear D. Germline V lookup: CDR1 SQVTM, CDR2 ANQGSEA. The CDR3 has 13 residues. The ends were cut back, 4 bases at V and 0 bases at J, with 6 bases in the middle. The CDR3 here is CSVGHTNTGELFF. The DNA for the CDR3 is TGCAGCGTTGGACATACGAACACCGGGGAGCTGTTTTTT.

The V gene is TRBV12-3 or TRBV12-4, the J gene TRBJ2-3; D is tentatively TRBD1 or TRBD2 (5 bases each). The CDR3 is 16 residues long. Trimming took off 3 bases at V and 6 bases at J, with 19 bases between the two ends. CDR3 sequence reads: CASSFPGHRRSDTQYF. The CDR3 bases are TGTGCCAGCAGTTTCCCAGGACACCGGAGGTCGGATACGCAGTATTTT.

This clonotype was recorded a few times. The gene calls are TRBV20-1 and TRBJ2-5; possible D gene TRBD2, 5 bases. Germline V gene lookup returns CDR1 DFQATT and CDR2 SNEGSKA (reference sequence). CDR3 length equals 13 residues. Trimming took off 6 bases at V and 4 bases at J, with 15 bases between the two ends. The CDR3 protein is CSASAVKGETQYF. The CDR3 coding sequence is TGCAGTGCGTCAGCGGTGAAGGGAGAGACCCAGTACTTC.

The chain links TRBV7-2 to TRBJ2-3, with a weak D call TRBD2 (5 bases). The germline V gene has CDR1 SGHTA and CDR2 FQGNSA. V was shortened by 4 bases and J by 7 bases, with 15 bases between the two germline ends. There are 14 residues in the CDR3. CDR3 bases: TGTGCCAGCAGCTCAGACTACTATGGGAATACGCAGTATTTT. This translates into CASSSDYYGNTQYF.